Below, 18 T cell receptor beta chains from the same sample are listed, as sequenced in a study of immune cell composition in non-small cell lung cancer. Normal lung was sampled as far from the tumour as possible, at least 3 cm. Generated by immunoSEQ multiplex PCR, the TCRdb table keeps only in-frame clones and is missing some. The sample lists approximately 1,600 clones; 66% were seen once. The material sequenced was non-adjacent lung tissue. These receptor sequences come from a human donor with non-small cell lung cancer.

This clone was detected once. The V gene is TRBV19, the J gene TRBJ2-5; 8 bases are shared with TRBD2. This CDR3 has 16 amino acids. The V gene's germline CDR1 is LNHDA and CDR2 SQIVND (reference sequence). After removal of 4 bases from V and 2 bases from J, the junction contained 9 bases not matched to a gene. In DNA form, the CDR3 reads TGTGCCAGTAGTACAACTAGCGGAGTCGTTCAAGAGACCCAGTACTTC. Translated, it gives CASSTTSGVVQETQYF.

This clone was picked up a small number of times. This chain links TRBV29-1 with TRBJ1-1; TRBD1 is a possible D gene (5 bases). Germline loops: CDR1 SQVTM, CDR2 ANQGSEA. V was cut by 6 bases and J by 3 bases, with 17 bases left in between. This CDR3 is built from 14 residues. DNA of the CDR3: TGCAGCGTAGGCAGGGCCCGCAGGGACACTGAAGCTTTCTTT. It translates to CSVGRARRDTEAFF. Filled out from reference TRBV29-1 and TRBJ1-1, the complete variable domain reads SAVISQKPSRDICQRGTSLTIQCQVDSQVTMMFWYRQQPGQSLTLIATANQGSEATYESGFVIDKFPISRPNLTFSTLTVSNMSPEDSSIYLCSVGRARRDTEAFFGQGTRLTVV.

The rearrangement joins TRBV6-5 to TRBJ2-5; TRBD2 matches 11 bases. The CDR3 covers 16 residues. CDR1 MNHEY and CDR2 SVGAGI come from the germline V gene. V lost 2 bases and J lost 3; bases outside the gene matches: 5. CDR3 nucleotides: TGTGCCAGCAGTTACCCATTAGCGGGAGGGGAAGAGACCCAGTACTTC. Its translation: CASSYPLAGGEETQYF.

J is TRBJ2-7 and V is TRBV28; D uncertain. Trimming stripped 10 bases from V and 5 bases from J, with 21 bases between. Germline CDR1 and CDR2: MDHEN and SYDVKM. The length of the CDR3 is 14 residues. The DNA for the CDR3 is TGTGCCACCGCCTCGGTGGCGGAGAATCACGAGCAGTACTTC. Amino acids: CATASVAENHEQYF.

A few counts support this clone. This chain joins TRBV19 and TRBJ2-3, with 10 bases aligning to TRBD2. Trimming at V came to 4 bases and at J to 7 bases, leaving 11 bases not matched to a gene. Germline CDR1 reads LNHDA; CDR2 reads SQIVND (reference sequence). This CDR3 has 16 amino acids. CDR3 sequence: CASSTESSGSGNTQYF. DNA of the CDR3: TGTGCCAGTAGTACTGAGTCTAGCGGGAGTGGTAATACGCAGTATTTT. The full variable domain, in which reference TRBV19 and TRBJ2-3 provide the parts outside the CDR3, is DGGITQSPKYLFRKEGQNVTLSCEQNLNHDAMYWYRQDPGQGLRLIYYSQIVNDFQKGDIAEGYSVSREKKESFPLTVTSAQKNPTAFYLCASSTESSGSGNTQYFGPGTRLTVL.

The CDR3 DNA reads as TGTGCCAGCTCAATGATCCGAGCGAGAGACACCGGGGAGCTGTTTTTT. It specifies CASSMIRARDTGELFF. The chain carries TRBV18 and TRBJ2-2; D is undetermined. This CDR3 is 16 amino acids long. Trimming stripped 5 bases from V and 3 bases from J, with 16 bases between. Per the germline V gene, CDR1 is KGHSH and CDR2 is LQKENI.

V is TRBV29-1 and J is TRBJ2-1; 12 nucleotides line up with TRBD2. With 7 bases clipped from V and 1 base from J, the junction kept 5 bases outside the gene matches. Germline lookup yields CDR1 SQVTM and CDR2 ANQGSEA. The CDR3 is 15 residues long. CDR3 protein: CSAQTSGGSYNEQFF. In DNA, the CDR3 is TGCAGCGCCCAGACTAGCGGGGGATCCTACAATGAGCAGTTCTTC.

This clone was seen just once. The rearrangement uses TRBV28 and TRBJ2-3; TRBD2 is a possible D gene (6 bases). This CDR3 comprises 15 residues. The V end lost 5 bases, the J end lost 2 bases, and 14 bases lay between the germline ends. The germline V gene encodes CDR1 MDHEN and CDR2 SYDVKM. Written as DNA, the CDR3 is TGTGCCAGCAGTGACCGGGGCGGGATCACAGATACGCAGTATTTT. Translation: CASSDRGGITDTQYF.

Here the CDR3 reads CASSPGQGPGQPQHF. In nucleotides, the CDR3 is TGTGCCAGCAGTCCGGGACAGGGTCCCGGTCAGCCCCAGCATTTT. The chain has TRBV6-1 and TRBJ1-5, with 9 positions matching TRBD1. Germline lookup yields CDR1 MNHNS and CDR2 SASEGT. The CDR3 is 15 amino acids. Germline trimming cut 5 bases from V and 6 bases from J; bases unmatched to any gene: 8.

The chain has TRBV9 and TRBJ2-5; 9 positions agree with TRBD2. The ends lost 4 bases at V and 9 bases at J; junction bases unmatched: 28. The CDR3 totals 20 residues. CDR1 and CDR2 from the germline V gene are SGDLS and YYNGEE. The CDR3 spells CASSPNRTVSLTSGSPPQYF. The CDR3 region has the DNA TGTGCCAGCAGCCCTAATCGGACAGTCAGTTTGACTAGCGGCTCGCCACCCCAGTACTTC.

The chain has TRBV7-2 and TRBJ1-2, with 7 bases that match TRBD1. Germline V gene sequence: CDR1 SGHTA, CDR2 FQGNSA. The CDR3 runs 16 residues. Germline trimming cut 5 bases from V and 1 base from J; bases unmatched to any gene: 10. CDR3 DNA: TGTGCCAGCAGCCCCGTGTCGGGACAGCTTAACTATGGCTACACCTTC. It specifies CASSPVSGQLNYGYTF.

The gene calls are TRBV29-1 and TRBJ2-1; a possible D gene is TRBD2 (6 bases). Trimming cost V 5 bases and J 0 bases, with 14 bases left between them. Germline CDR1 SQVTM, CDR2 ANQGSEA. There are 15 residues in the CDR3. The CDR3 DNA follows: TGCAGCGTTTCTCCTGGAGGGAGCTCCTACAATGAGCAGTTCTTC. Translating gives CSVSPGGSSYNEQFF.

The rearrangement joins TRBV21-1 to TRBJ2-5; TRBD1 is the table's D call, not checked against the DNA. TRBV21-1 is termed a pseudogene. The CDR3 consists of 15 residues. CDR3 sequence: CASSKARDRGPTQYF. The CDR3 DNA is TGTGCCAGCAGCAAAGCCCGGGACAGGGGGCCGACCCAGTACTTC.

The rearrangement links TRBV29-1 to TRBJ2-1; TRBD1 is a possible D gene (7 bases). Germline V gives CDR1 SQVTM, CDR2 ANQGSEA. This CDR3 contains 14 residues. Trimming pared 3 bases from V and 4 bases from J, leaving 13 bases between. The CDR3 is CSVDPGGLYNEQFF. The CDR3 DNA reads as TGCAGCGTTGACCCAGGGGGGCTTTACAATGAGCAGTTCTTC.

The chain has TRBV5-5 and TRBJ1-1; D is perhaps TRBD1 (6 bases). The CDR3 totals 14 residues. Between the trimmed V and J ends, which lost 4 bases and 3 bases, there was a span of 13 bases. Germline CDR1 SGHKS, CDR2 YYEKEE (reference sequence). The CDR3 is CASSRIKGDTEAFF. CDR3 coding DNA: TGTGCCAGCAGCCGAATTAAGGGGGACACTGAAGCTTTCTTT.

By proportion, this clone is large (0.1 to 1%). The chain uses TRBV28 and TRBJ1-5; TRBD1 agrees at 9 bases. Germline V gene sequence: CDR1 MDHEN, CDR2 SYDVKM. The CDR3 length is 17 residues. The J segment lost 0 bases and the V segment lost 8 bases, leaving 11 bases of the junction unmatched. The CDR3 sequence is CASCDGTGFYSNQPQHF. Here the CDR3 DNA reads TGTGCCAGCTGTGATGGGACAGGGTTTTATAGCAATCAGCCCCAGCATTTT. Supplemented by reference TRBV28 and TRBJ1-5, the full variable domain reads DVKVTQSSRYLVKRTGEKVFLECVQDMDHENMFWYRQDPGLGLRLIYFSYDVKMKEKGDIPEGYSVSREKKERFSLILESASTNQTSMYLCASCDGTGFYSNQPQHFGDGTRLSIL.

The chain employs TRBV5-4 and TRBJ2-2; TRBD2 aligns across 9 bases. The germline V gene has CDR1 SGHNT and CDR2 YYREEE (reference sequence). This CDR3 is 19 amino acids long. With V trimmed by 0 bases and J by 5 bases, 14 bases remained unmatched. CDR3: CASSLGRVAGARGTGELFF. The CDR3 nucleotides are TGTGCCAGCAGCTTGGGTAGGGTAGCGGGGGCCCGGGGGACCGGGGAGCTGTTTTTT.

This clone was counted a single time. This chain uses TRBV29-1 with TRBJ1-4; 8 nucleotides line up with TRBD1. The CDR3 is 12 amino acids. J was trimmed by 8 bases and V by 6 bases; bases with no gene match: 5. Germline V CDR1 and CDR2: SQVTM, ANQGSEA. The CDR3 DNA follows: TGCAGCGTCGGACAGGGTCTGGAAAAACTGTTTTTT. The encoded protein is CSVGQGLEKLFF.